Listed below are T cell receptor beta chains from one sample, sequenced in a study of human T cells and chemical hapten exposure. A single record per CDR3 protein comes from TCRdb applying MiXCR to the RACE reads. The sample has fewer than 50,000 distinct CDR3 sequences; around 7.6% are singletons. The sequences come from whole blood, collected in connection with sensitization to the hapten diphenylcyclopropenone (DPC). All receptors come from a woman in her fifties or sixties with alopecia areata. Some clones in this sample may be carry-over from other donors' samples. Both conserved end residues are part of each CDR3. The D gene is left open where the match is weak. Some rows have no size entry. The others give once, few or many, or a class for an expanded clone.

cdr3_length,v_call,j_call,d_call,clone_size,cdr3_aa,cdr3_nt
13,TRBV29-1,TRBJ1-1,NA,many,CSVLQVVNTEAFF,TGCAGCGTATTACAGGTGGTGAACACTGAAGCTTTCTTT
16,TRBV7-2,TRBJ2-3,TRBD2,NA,CASRPGGVGRGDTQYF,TGTGCCAGTCGGCCGGGGGGTGTGGGCCGGGGAGATACGCAGTATTTT
15,TRBV9,TRBJ1-4,NA,many,CASSVGPGFPEKLFF,TGTGCCAGCAGCGTAGGTCCCGGCTTCCCTGAAAAACTGTTTTTT
15,TRBV20-1,TRBJ2-3,TRBD2,few,CSAPGSLAGEDTQYF,TGCAGTGCCCCAGGGAGCCTAGCGGGAGAAGATACGCAGTATTTT
13,TRBV20-1,TRBJ1-6,NA,NA,CSAWDGSNSPLHF,TGCAGTGCCTGGGACGGTTCGAATTCACCCCTCCACTTT
16,TRBV7-8,TRBJ1-5,NA,NA,CASSGPTGPSNQPQHF,TGTGCCAGCAGCGGCCCGACAGGACCAAGCAATCAGCCCCAACATTTT
14,TRBV7-3,TRBJ2-1,TRBD2,NA,CASSSSGRGNEQFF,TGTGCCAGCAGCTCTAGCGGGAGGGGCAATGAGCAGTTCTTC
14,TRBV11-2,TRBJ2-7,NA,many,CASSRAGTDARRYF,TGTGCCAGCAGCCGGGCCGGGACGGATGCTAGACGGTACTTC
14,TRBV20-1,TRBJ1-3,NA,many,CSARWGNSGNTIYF,TGCAGTGCCCGGTGGGGAAACTCTGGAAACACCATATATTTT
13,TRBV29-1,TRBJ2-2,NA,many,CSALLGGTGELFF,TGCAGCGCCCTACTAGGCGGGACCGGGGAGCTGTTTTTT
15,TRBV7-8,TRBJ2-4,TRBD1,many,CASSFNNRGRNIQYF,TGTGCCAGCAGCTTTAATAACAGGGGGAGGAACATTCAGTACTTC
12,TRBV20-1,TRBJ2-1,NA,NA,CSVPQPYNEQFF,TGCAGTGTTCCTCAGCCGTACAATGAGCAGTTCTTC
16,TRBV28,TRBJ1-4,NA,many,CASSLTGTGGNEKLFF,TGTGCCAGCAGTCTTACAGGGACTGGCGGTAATGAAAAACTGTTTTTT
10,TRBV29-1,TRBJ2-5,NA,NA,CSVERVTQYF,TGCAGCGTTGAGCGGGTGACCCAGTACTTC
13,TRBV29-1,TRBJ1-4,TRBD1,many,CSAQGATNEKLFF,TGCAGCGCCCAGGGGGCAACTAATGAAAAACTGTTTTTT
11,TRBV29-1,TRBJ2-7,NA,many,CSVGFSYEQYF,TGCAGCGTTGGGTTCTCCTACGAGCAGTACTTC
13,TRBV6-5,TRBJ1-1,NA,many,CASSSLRGTEAFF,TGTGCCAGCAGTTCCCTCAGGGGCACTGAAGCTTTCTTT
14,TRBV10-3,TRBJ1-1,NA,many,CAISPGSVNTEAFF,TGTGCCATCAGCCCCGGGTCCGTGAACACTGAAGCTTTCTTT
13,TRBV7-9,TRBJ1-1,NA,many,CASSFEVKSEAFF,TGTGCCAGCAGCTTTGAGGTGAAGAGCGAAGCTTTCTTT
13,TRBV18,TRBJ2-1,TRBD2,many,CASSPLAENEQFF,TGTGCCAGCTCACCCCTAGCGGAAAATGAGCAGTTCTTC
15,TRBV20-1,TRBJ2-2,TRBD2,once,CSARRGLLNTGELFF,TGCAGTGCTAGACGGGGACTACTGAACACCGGGGAGCTGTTTTTT
14,TRBV12-3/TRBV12-4,TRBJ1-1,NA,NA,CASSFYPGSTEAFF,TGTGCCAGCAGTTTCTATCCCGGGAGCACTGAAGCTTTCTTT
9,TRBV28,TRBJ1-1,NA,NA,CAEITEAFF,TGTGCCGAGATTACTGAAGCTTTCTTT
18,TRBV11-3,TRBJ2-2,TRBD2,few,CASSITSGRAGYTGELFF,TGTGCCAGCAGCATAACTAGCGGGAGGGCCGGATACACCGGGGAGCTGTTTTTT
16,TRBV12-3/TRBV12-4,TRBJ2-6,NA,many,CASSLTGKSGANVLTF,TGTGCCAGCAGTTTGACCGGGAAATCTGGGGCCAACGTCCTGACTTTC